A single sample gave rise to the 27 T cell receptor beta chains below, sequenced in a study of T cells in Graves' hyperthyroidism and ophthalmopathy. RNA transcripts were the template for amplifying TCR beta CDR3 regions. The primer set for the first-round RT-PCR of the TCR CDR3 was HTBI. TCRdb recomputed calls from the multiplex PCR reads with MiXCR, one row per CDR3 protein. The sample has more than 550,000 distinct CDR3 sequences; around a sixth are singletons. The sample comprised blood. The receptors stem from a woman in her forties or fifties with Graves' hyperthyroidism that later progressed to Graves' ophthalmopathy.

This clonotype showed up just a few times. The rearrangement links TRBV9 to TRBJ2-3; D is ambiguous. Germline CDR1 is SGDLS and CDR2 is YYNGEE. The CDR3 sequence is 12 residues long. The ends were cut back, 4 bases at V and 8 bases at J, with 11 bases in the middle. The CDR3 spells CASSNGRATQYF. The DNA for the CDR3 is TGTGCCAGCAGCAACGGACGGGCTACGCAGTATTTT.

This clonotype has ten or more counts. The CDR3 protein is CASSEGASGGAYNEQFF. In nucleotides, the CDR3 is TGTGCCAGCAGTGAAGGGGCTAGCGGGGGGGCCTACAATGAGCAGTTCTTC. This chain connects TRBV2 to TRBJ2-1, with 12 bases fitting TRBD2. Germline V CDR1 and CDR2: SNHLY, FYNNEI. The CDR3 totals 17 residues. The J segment lost 2 bases and the V segment lost 1 base, leaving 3 bases of the junction unmatched.

This clonotype was counted ten times or more. The chain combines TRBV7-8 with TRBJ1-4, with TRBD1 matching 7 bases. V was clipped by 5 bases and J by 7 bases; unmatched bases: 10. This CDR3 region has 15 residues. Germline-derived CDR1 and CDR2 are SGHVS and FQNEAQ. CDR3 DNA: TGTGCCAGCAGCGATACAGGGGACCGGTCTGAAAAACTGTTTTTT. It yields the protein CASSDTGDRSEKLFF. The full variable domain, with the rest looked up from reference TRBV7-8 and TRBJ1-4, is GAGVSQSPRYKVAKRGQDVALRCDPISGHVSLFWYQQALGQGPEFLTYFQNEAQLDKSGLPSDRFFAERPEGSVSTLKIQRTQQEDSAVYLCASSDTGDRSEKLFFGSGTQLSVL.

This clonotype occurred a few times. The chain recombines TRBV19 with TRBJ2-1, with 8 positions matching TRBD1. Germline CDR1 and CDR2: LNHDA and SQIVND (reference sequence). The CDR3 loop spans 16 amino acids. V shed 6 bases and J 2 bases; nucleotides not matched to a gene: 9. The CDR3 loop reads CASSTRDRGAYNEQFF. The CDR3 region has the DNA TGTGCCAGTAGCACCCGCGACAGGGGAGCCTACAATGAGCAGTTCTTC.

This clonotype has a count of ten or more. The chain recombines TRBV7-6 with TRBJ1-1; D unclear. V gave up 5 bases and J gave up 1 base, with 14 bases separating them. Germline V lookup: CDR1 SGHVS, CDR2 FNYEAQ. The CDR3 has 15 amino acids. The CDR3 DNA reads TGTGCCAGCAGCCTTACGGGCAAATCGAACACTGAAGCTTTCTTT. Protein sequence: CASSLTGKSNTEAFF. Combining the CDR3 with reference TRBV7-6 and TRBJ1-1 gives the whole variable domain GAGVSQSPRYKVTKRGQDVALRCDPISGHVSLYWYRQALGQGPEFLTYFNYEAQQDKSGLPNDRFSAERPEGSISTLTIQRTEQRDSAMYRCASSLTGKSNTEAFFGQGTRLTVV.

Concerning this clonotype itself: Germline is not matched at one junction end, which may reflect a read error. The V and J genes are TRBV12-5 and TRBJ2-2, with 7 nucleotides matching TRBD1. CDR1 and CDR2 from the germline V gene are LGHNT and FRNRAP. This CDR3 is built from 15 residues. CDR3 sequence reads: CASGPRQGGTGEPFF. The CDR3 DNA reads TGTGCTAGTGGCCCAAGACAGGGTGGCACCGGGGAGCCGTTTTTT. The variable domain in full, with the rest retrieved from reference TRBV12-5 and TRBJ2-2, is DARVTQTPRHKVTEMGQEVTMRCQPILGHNTVFWYRQTMMQGLELLAYFRNRAPLDDSGMPKDRFSAEMPDATLATLKIQPSEPRDSAVYFCASGPRQGGTGEPFFGEGSRLTVL.

This clonotype was found a few times. This rearrangement joins TRBV18 to TRBJ2-2, with D uncertain. CDR3 length: 16 residues. The V end lost 2 bases, the J end lost 0 bases, and 10 bases lay between the germline ends. Germline lookup yields CDR1 KGHSH and CDR2 LQKENI. CDR3: CASSPMDDANTGELFF. The CDR3 DNA reads TGTGCCAGCTCACCAATGGACGACGCGAACACCGGGGAGCTGTTTTTT.

The V gene is TRBV5-1, the J gene TRBJ2-2; unclear D gene. This CDR3 has 16 residues. Per the germline V gene, CDR1 is SGHRS and CDR2 is YFSETQ. The germline V and J ends were trimmed by 0 bases and 0 bases, with 9 bases remaining between them. DNA for the CDR3: TGCGCCAGCAGCTTGGCCGACTTAGCGAACACCGGGGAGCTGTTTTTT. Its protein is CASSLADLANTGELFF.

The sample holds many counts of this clonotype. This sequence joins TRBV6-1 and TRBJ2-7, with a possible D match to TRBD2 (6 bases). Germline V gene sequence: CDR1 MNHNS, CDR2 SASEGT. The CDR3 length is 17 residues. The V end lost 4 bases, the J end lost 3 bases, and 22 bases lay between the germline ends. The CDR3 DNA reads TGTGCCAGCAGTGTAGGTCGTGTCGGAGGGCCCAGCTACGAGCAGTACTTC. Protein: CASSVGRVGGPSYEQYF.

This clonotype was observed many times. The chain is built from TRBV5-8 and TRBJ1-1, with a tentative D call TRBD1 (6 bases). The V gene lost 2 bases and the J gene lost 6 bases, with 11 bases spanning the gap. CDR3 length: 13 residues. Germline V lookup: CDR1 SGHTS, CDR2 YDEGEE. The CDR3 sequence: CASSFQWTAEAFF. CDR3 DNA sequence: TGTGCCAGCAGCTTTCAGTGGACAGCTGAAGCTTTCTTT.

This clonotype was recorded many times. V gene TRBV24-1 combines with J gene TRBJ2-1; D might be TRBD2 (6 bases). The CDR3 contains 15 residues. Germline lookup yields CDR1 KGHDR and CDR2 SFDVKD. V lost 4 bases and J lost 3, with 12 bases in between. Here the CDR3 reads CATSDPRGDYNEQFF. The CDR3 region has the DNA TGTGCCACCAGTGACCCACGCGGGGACTACAATGAGCAGTTCTTC.

This clonotype occurred a few times. The chain links TRBV5-5 to TRBJ1-1; TRBD1 aligns across 7 bases. With 4 bases clipped from V and 3 bases from J, the junction kept 3 bases outside the gene matches. Germline CDR1 reads SGHKS; CDR2 reads YYEKEE (reference sequence). The CDR3 is made up of 13 amino acids. The chain's CDR3 is CASSTGTDTEAFF. Here the CDR3 DNA reads TGTGCCAGCAGCACAGGGACAGACACTGAAGCTTTCTTT.

This clonotype was observed a handful of times. One base away lies a much larger clone, so this may be a sequencing read error. This chain joins TRBV6-1 and TRBJ2-5; 8 bases are shared with TRBD1. This CDR3 contains 12 residues. The trim removed 6 bases at V and 5 bases at J, leaving 2 bases unmatched. The germline V gene has CDR1 MNHNS and CDR2 SASEGT. The CDR3 DNA reads TGTGCCAGCAGGTGGACAGGGGAGACCCAGTACTTC. It specifies CASRWTGETQYF.

In its sample, this clonotype was seen a few times. The chain is built from TRBV3-1 and TRBJ2-5, with 7 bases lining up with TRBD2. The CDR3 loop spans 18 amino acids. In germline, CDR1 is LGHDT, CDR2 YNNKEL (reference sequence). With 2 bases clipped from V and 0 bases from J, the junction kept 12 bases outside the gene matches. CDR3: CASSQSKGLTQYQETQYF. As DNA, the CDR3 is TGTGCCAGCAGCCAATCTAAGGGACTAACCCAGTACCAAGAGACCCAGTACTTC.

The table lists this clonotype with a few counts. The gene calls are TRBV12-3 or TRBV12-4 and TRBJ1-3; D is undetermined. The CDR3 runs to 14 residues. Trimming pared 5 bases from V and 0 bases from J, leaving 8 bases between. CDR3 protein: CASSVVASGNTIYF. As DNA, the CDR3 is TGTGCCAGCAGTGTAGTAGCCTCTGGAAACACCATATATTTT.

This clonotype was counted many times. The V gene is TRBV7-9, the J gene TRBJ2-7, with unresolved D. The V end was cut by 4 bases, the J end by 3 bases, with 10 bases between. The CDR3 runs to 13 residues. Germline values: CDR1 SEHNR, CDR2 FQNEAQ (reference sequence). In DNA, the CDR3 is TGTGCCAGCAGCTCTTCCGGAGACTACGAGCAGTACTTC. Translation gives CASSSSGDYEQYF.

This clonotype was recorded at least ten times. The V gene is TRBV12-3 or TRBV12-4, the J gene TRBJ2-2; possibly TRBD1 for D (5 bases). This CDR3 is 15 amino acids long. Trimming took off 7 bases at V and 0 bases at J, with 12 bases between the two ends. CDR3 bases: TGTGCCAGCAAAGACAGCCGAGCGAACACCGGGGAGCTGTTTTTT. It specifies CASKDSRANTGELFF.

This clonotype was seen only a few times. The chain has TRBV15 and TRBJ2-5; 8 nucleotides agree with TRBD1. Trimming at V came to 4 bases and at J to 0 bases, leaving 7 bases not matched to a gene. The CDR3 runs 16 residues. The germline gives CDR1 LNHNV, CDR2 YYDKDF (reference sequence). CDR3 nucleotides: TGTGCCACCAGCACCCATCGGACAGGGCACCAAGAGACCCAGTACTTC. This sequence encodes CATSTHRTGHQETQYF.

The sample holds many counts of this clonotype. The gene calls are TRBV13 and TRBJ1-1; D not resolved. V shed 3 bases and J shed 9 bases, with 14 bases lying between them. The CDR3 extends over 13 amino acids. Per the germline V gene, CDR1 is PRHDT and CDR2 is FYEKMQ (reference sequence). CDR3 amino acids: CASSLGSPSQAFF. The CDR3 DNA reads TGTGCCAGCAGCTTGGGCTCCCCCTCACAAGCTTTCTTT.

This clonotype was found many times. This chain uses TRBV14 with TRBJ2-3; D is unresolved. Germline V gives CDR1 SGHDN, CDR2 FVKESK. V lost 6 bases, J lost 1 base, and 8 bases lay in between. This CDR3 region has 13 residues. The CDR3 loop is CASRASRTDTQYF. As DNA, the CDR3 is TGTGCCAGCAGGGCCAGTCGCACAGATACGCAGTATTTT.

V is TRBV10-3 and J is TRBJ1-2, with 9 bases matching TRBD1. This CDR3 region has 15 residues. V gave up 4 bases and J gave up 0 bases; unmatched junction bases: 3. CDR1 and CDR2 (germline): ENHRY, SYGVKD. For the CDR3, the DNA is TGTGCCATCAGTGGGACAGGGGAAACTAACTATGGCTACACCTTC. Translating gives CAISGTGETNYGYTF.

This clonotype was counted only a few times. The chain is built from TRBV5-6 and TRBJ1-5; D gene uncertain. V was clipped by 0 bases and J by 6 bases, with 7 bases between them. Germline assignment: CDR1 SGHDT and CDR2 YYEEEE. The CDR3 extends over 13 amino acids. The CDR3 spells CASSLGVSQPQHF. CDR3 sequence (DNA): TGTGCCAGCAGCTTGGGAGTGTCTCAGCCCCAGCATTTT.

At least ten counts were recorded for this clonotype. The chain carries TRBV11-2 and TRBJ2-2; D remains unclear. The CDR3 is 13 amino acids. Germline V gives CDR1 SGHAT, CDR2 FQNNGV. The V end was cut by 4 bases, the J end by 6 bases, with 9 bases between. CDR3 nucleotide sequence: TGTGCCAGCAGCTCGACCCGTGCCGGGGAGCTGTTTTTT. Its protein is CASSSTRAGELFF.

In this sample, this clonotype turned up a few times. This chain joins TRBV2 and TRBJ1-5; no definite D call. The germline gives CDR1 SNHLY, CDR2 FYNNEI. This CDR3 is 12 amino acids long. V gave up 10 bases and J gave up 3 bases, with 10 bases separating them. CDR3 DNA sequence: TGTGCCACACGGACGGCCAATCAGCCCCAGCATTTT. Protein: CATRTANQPQHF.

The chain uses TRBV14 and TRBJ1-2; D is undetermined. This CDR3 region has 15 residues. V lost 0 bases and J lost 2, with 10 bases in between. In germline, CDR1 is SGHDN, CDR2 FVKESK. The CDR3 reads CASSQDLQPNYGYTF. DNA of the CDR3: TGTGCCAGCAGCCAAGACTTGCAGCCAAACTATGGCTACACCTTC.

The sample holds a few counts of this clonotype. The V gene is TRBV9, the J gene TRBJ1-2; 10 positions agree with TRBD1. The CDR3 length is 13 residues. CDR1 is SGDLS and CDR2 is YYNGEE in the germline V gene. The ends lost 7 bases at V and 6 bases at J; junction bases unmatched: 6. The CDR3 coding sequence is TGTGCCAGCGGAATGACAGGGGGCGATGGCTACACCTTC. Amino acids: CASGMTGGDGYTF. The full variable domain, rest sourced from reference TRBV9 and TRBJ1-2, is DSGVTQTPKHLITATGQRVTLRCSPRSGDLSVYWYQQSLDQGLQFLIQYYNGEERAKGNILERFSAQQFPDLHSELNLSSLELGDSALYFCASGMTGGDGYTFGSGTRLTVV.

The rearrangement uses TRBV19 and TRBJ1-5, with TRBD1 matching over 8 bases. The V and J ends lost 3 bases and 0 bases, in that order; junction bases with no gene match: 4. The V gene's germline CDR1 is LNHDA and CDR2 SQIVND (reference sequence). The CDR3 has 16 residues. The CDR3 DNA is TGTGCCAGTAGTATGGACAGGGACAATAGCAATCAGCCCCAGCATTTT. As protein: CASSMDRDNSNQPQHF.